The following is a TCR beta chain sequence with its context. What it recognizes is unknown. In germline, CDR1 is LGHNA, CDR2 YNFKEQ. Trimming took off 0 bases at V and 5 bases at J, with 10 bases between the two ends. The CDR3 loop spans 14 amino acids. The sample originates from a study of cytomegalovirus exposure and HLA in healthy donors. Study background: Among the 398 genotyped donors, 65% to 85% were placed in the Caucasian-associated ancestry cluster.

Amplification used 60 Vbeta primers and 13 Jbeta primers. Source study methods: Later work found 74 million or so unique TCR beta chains, with 9.5 million to 12 million shared. Repertoires were generated with immunoSEQ multiplex PCR, while TCRdb's copy carries only in-frame clones and drops some. That table gives V, J and clone size, and the DNA gave D and trimming. The data contain 90,000 to 150,000 clones, over 60% of them singletons. The study's findings and limits: It was 150 to 200 TCR beta chains that were listed as cytomegalovirus-associated. TCR beta chain V- and J-gene trimming was linked, in a later analysis, to a missense variant in DCLRE1C.

The source of this sequence is a woman aged 40 to 50 in good health and CMV-seropositive. The gene calls are TRBV4-2 and TRBJ1-1; D is unclear. Sequencing was carried out using PBMCs. Here the CDR3 reads CASSQDVGRTEAFF. The CDR3 nucleotides are TGTGCCAGCAGCCAAGATGTGGGGAGGACTGAAGCTTTCTTT.